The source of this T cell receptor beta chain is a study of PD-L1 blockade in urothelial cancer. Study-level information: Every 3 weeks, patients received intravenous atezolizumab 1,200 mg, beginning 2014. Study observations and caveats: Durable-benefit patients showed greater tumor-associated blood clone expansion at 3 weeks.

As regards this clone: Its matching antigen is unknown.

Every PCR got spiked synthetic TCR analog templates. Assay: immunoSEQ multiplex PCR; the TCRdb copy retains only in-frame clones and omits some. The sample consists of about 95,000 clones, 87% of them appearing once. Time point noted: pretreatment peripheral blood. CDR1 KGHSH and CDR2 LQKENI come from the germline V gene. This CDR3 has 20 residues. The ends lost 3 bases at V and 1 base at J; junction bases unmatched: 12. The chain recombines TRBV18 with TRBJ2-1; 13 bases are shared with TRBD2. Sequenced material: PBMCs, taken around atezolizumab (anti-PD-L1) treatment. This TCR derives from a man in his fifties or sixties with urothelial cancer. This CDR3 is CASSPLRLAGGQPSYNEQFF. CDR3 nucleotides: TGTGCCAGCTCACCTCTAAGACTAGCGGGGGGCCAACCGTCCTACAATGAGCAGTTCTTC. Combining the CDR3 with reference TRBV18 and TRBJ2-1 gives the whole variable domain NAGVMQNPRHLVRRRGQEARLRCSPMKGHSHVYWYRQLPEEGLKFMVYLQKENIIDESGMPKERFSAEFPKEGPSILRIQQVVRGDSAAYFCASSPLRLAGGQPSYNEQFFGPGTRLTVL.